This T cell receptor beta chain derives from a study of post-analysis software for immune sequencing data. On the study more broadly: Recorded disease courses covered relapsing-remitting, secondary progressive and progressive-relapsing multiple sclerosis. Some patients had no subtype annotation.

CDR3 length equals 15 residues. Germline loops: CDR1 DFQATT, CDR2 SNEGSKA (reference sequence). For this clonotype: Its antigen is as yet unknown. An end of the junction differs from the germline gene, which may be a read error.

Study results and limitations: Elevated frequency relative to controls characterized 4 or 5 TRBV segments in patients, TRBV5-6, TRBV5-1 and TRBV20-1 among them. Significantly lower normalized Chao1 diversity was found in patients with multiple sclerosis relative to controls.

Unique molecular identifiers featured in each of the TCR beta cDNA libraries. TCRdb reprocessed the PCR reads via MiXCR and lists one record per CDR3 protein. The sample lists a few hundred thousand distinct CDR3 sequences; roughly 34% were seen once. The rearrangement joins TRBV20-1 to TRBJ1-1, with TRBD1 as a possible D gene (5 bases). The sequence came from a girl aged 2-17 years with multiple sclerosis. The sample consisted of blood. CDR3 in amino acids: CSAIIPGRLNTEAFF. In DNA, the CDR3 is TGCAGCGCTATAATACCAGGGCGGCTGAACACTGAAGCTTTCTTT.